The present TCR beta chain was sequenced within a study of blood T cell repertoires in COVID-19. Whole-study context: The samples span acute and convalescent COVID-19 from the United States, Italy and Spain. The analysed material was cDNA or gDNA that came from T cells, B-cell-depleted T cells, or PBMCs.

Germline V gives CDR1 SGDLS, CDR2 YYNGEE. The CDR3 extends over 14 amino acids. Unmatched junction bases numbered 6, after V lost 8 bases and J lost 5 bases. Per the original data handling: Reference gene primer amplification gave estimated nucleated cell counts. Produced via immunoSEQ multiplex PCR; TCRdb's table is partial and in-frame only. V and J calls and clone size come straight from that table; D and trimming were deduced from the DNA. The sample includes over 95,000 clones, around 85% of them seen just once. The receptor's source is a human donor in a cohort sampled during active COVID-19. Sequenced: peripheral blood. The V and J genes are TRBV9 and TRBJ2-4, with 11 positions matching TRBD2. The CDR3 sequence: CARVSGGAENIQYF. CDR3 DNA: TGTGCCAGGGTTAGCGGGGGGGCGGAAAACATTCAGTACTTC.